Presented here are 26 T cell receptor beta chains from one specimen sequenced in a study of blood T cell repertoires in COVID-19. The data were produced by immunoSEQ multiplex PCR, yet TCRdb's version contains in-frame clones alone and is incomplete. Of 250,000 to 350,000 clones listed, approximately 88% are singletons. The material sequenced was peripheral blood. The receptors were sampled from a human donor with COVID-19, enrolled during active disease. The donor label of this sample is uncertain.

This clone was counted between two and nine times. V usage is TRBV7-2 and J usage is TRBJ1-1; possibly TRBD1 for D (5 bases). Trimming left V 1 base short and J 3 bases short, with 9 bases between. CDR3 length equals 14 residues. Looked up from germline, CDR1 is SGHTA and CDR2 is FQGNSA. The CDR3 is CASSLVAGYTEAFF. The CDR3 DNA sequence: TGTGCCAGCAGCTTAGTCGCAGGGTACACTGAAGCTTTCTTT.

Comments on this clone: The junction shows a germline mismatch at one end, possibly a read error. The rearrangement joins TRBV19 to TRBJ2-3; 10 nucleotides line up with TRBD2. Germline V gene lookup returns CDR1 LNHDA and CDR2 SQIVND (reference sequence). The length of the CDR3 is 17 residues. The CDR3 protein is CASSKGDLAGVTDTQYF. The CDR3 nucleotides are TGTGCCAGCAGTAAAGGGGACCTAGCGGGAGTCACAGATACGCAGTATTTT. The entire variable domain, with the rest obtained from reference TRBV19 and TRBJ2-3, is as follows: DGGITQSPKYLFRKEGQNVTLSCEQNLNHDAMYWYRQDPGQGLRLIYYSQIVNDFQKGDIAEGYSVSREKKESFPLTVTSAQKNPTAFYLCASSKGDLAGVTDTQYFGPGTRLTVL.

This chain links TRBV5-5 with TRBJ1-1; D is perhaps TRBD1 (5 bases). V was cut by 6 bases and J by 7 bases, with 22 bases left in between. The CDR3 is made up of 15 amino acids. Germline V gives CDR1 SGHKS, CDR2 YYEKEE (reference sequence). The CDR3 sequence is CASTHLGEGLGEAFF. CDR3 sequence (DNA): TGTGCCAGCACCCACCTCGGGGAGGGGCTCGGTGAAGCTTTCTTT. Variable domain in full (rest from reference TRBV5-5 and TRBJ1-1): DAGVTQSPTHLIKTRGQQVTLRCSPISGHKSVSWYQQVLGQGPQFIFQYYEKEERGRGNFPDRFSARQFPNYSSELNVNALLLGDSALYLCASTHLGEGLGEAFFGQGTRLTVV.

For the CDR3, the DNA is TGTGCCAGCAGTTGGAGACAGCCTACTGGAAACACCATATATTTT. Translating gives CASSWRQPTGNTIYF. The chain uses TRBV6-2 or TRBV6-3 and TRBJ1-3; D may be TRBD1 (5 bases). V was pared by 4 bases and J by 2 bases, with 12 bases between. CDR1 and CDR2 from the germline V gene are MNHEY and SVGEGT. The CDR3 is 15 amino acids.

This clone appeared a single time. V usage is TRBV7-2 and J usage is TRBJ2-4, with D possibly TRBD2 on 6 matching bases. V shed 3 bases and J shed 9 bases, with 12 bases lying between them. The V gene's germline CDR1 is SGHTA and CDR2 FQGNSA. This CDR3 has 13 amino acids. The CDR3 loop is CASSFGGTAIQYF. For the CDR3, the DNA is TGTGCCAGCAGCTTTGGCGGGACGGCCATTCAGTACTTC.

The chain employs TRBV30 and TRBJ2-3; TRBD2 matches at 12 bases. Germline CDR1 and CDR2: GTSNPN and SVGIG (reference sequence). Trimming removed 1 base from V and 3 bases from J; junction bases left unmatched: 2. The CDR3 extends over 15 amino acids. The CDR3 DNA is TGTGCCTGGAGTGGGCTAGCGGGAGGGACAGATACGCAGTATTTT. It encodes CAWSGLAGGTDTQYF.

This chain joins TRBV5-1 and TRBJ2-2, with a tentative D call TRBD2 (5 bases). The CDR3 runs 15 residues. V was shortened by 7 bases and J by 0 bases, with 13 bases between the two germline ends. Germline V gives CDR1 SGHRS, CDR2 YFSETQ. In DNA, the CDR3 is TGCGCCAGCCGCCGACTAAGCTCGAACACCGGGGAGCTGTTTTTT. The encoded protein is CASRRLSSNTGELFF. The full variable domain, with the rest looked up from reference TRBV5-1 and TRBJ2-2, is KAGVTQTPRYLIKTRGQQVTLSCSPISGHRSVSWYQQTPGQGLQFLFEYFSETQRNKGNFPGRFSGRQFSNSRSEMNVSTLELGDSALYLCASRRLSSNTGELFFGEGSRLTVL.

The genes are TRBV7-2 and TRBJ2-1; 10 positions match TRBD1. Losses at the gene ends were 5 bases for V and 7 bases for J; bases not matched to a gene: 11. The CDR3 is 16 amino acids. Germline V lookup: CDR1 SGHTA, CDR2 FQGNSA. This CDR3 is CASSLPGTGVANEQFF. DNA for the CDR3: TGTGCCAGCAGCCTCCCCGGGACAGGGGTTGCGAATGAGCAGTTCTTC.

This chain uses TRBV3-1 (or the pseudogene TRBV3-2) with TRBJ1-1; 7 positions match TRBD1. V shed 10 bases and J 1 base; nucleotides not matched to a gene: 3. This CDR3 comprises 12 residues. CDR1 is LGHDT, CDR2 YNNKEL, per germline (reference sequence). CDR3 region: CATRTGNTEAFF. In DNA, the CDR3 is TGTGCCACCAGGACAGGGAACACTGAAGCTTTCTTT.

The chain uses TRBV7-2 and TRBJ2-1; 12 bases line up with TRBD2. The CDR3 consists of 16 residues. Trimming took 2 bases from V and 7 from J; bases not matched to a gene: 6. Germline V lookup: CDR1 SGHTA, CDR2 FQGNSA. CDR3 sequence (DNA): TGTGCCAGCAGCTTAAGACTAGCGGGAGTGGGGAATGAGCAGTTCTTC. Translating it yields CASSLRLAGVGNEQFF. The complete variable domain, with remaining parts taken from reference TRBV7-2 and TRBJ2-1, reads GAGVSQSPSNKVTEKGKDVELRCDPISGHTALYWYRQSLGQGLEFLIYFQGNSAPDKSGLPSDRFSAERTGGSVSTLTIQRTQQEDSAVYLCASSLRLAGVGNEQFFGPGTRLTVL.

J is TRBJ2-3 and V is TRBV2; 9 nucleotides match TRBD1. Germline CDR1 is SNHLY and CDR2 is FYNNEI. This CDR3 has 15 amino acids. The J segment lost 5 bases and the V segment lost 2 bases, leaving 5 bases of the junction unmatched. The CDR3: CASSERDREGDTQYF. The CDR3 DNA follows: TGTGCCAGCAGTGAACGGGACAGGGAGGGAGATACGCAGTATTTT.

This clone was seen only once. The chain has TRBV5-1 and TRBJ1-1; D is unclear. Germline V gives CDR1 SGHRS, CDR2 YFSETQ. Trimming stripped 2 bases from V and 1 base from J, with 9 bases between. The CDR3 sequence is 14 residues long. CDR3 sequence reads: CASSFPGENTEAFF. DNA of the CDR3: TGCGCCAGCAGCTTCCCCGGGGAGAACACTGAAGCTTTCTTT.

This chain links TRBV5-1 with TRBJ1-3, with 8 bases matching TRBD1. The CDR3 covers 14 residues. The germline gives CDR1 SGHRS, CDR2 YFSETQ. V shed 0 bases and J 6 bases; nucleotides not matched to a gene: 2. CDR3 in amino acids: CASSLAGGLNTIYF. As DNA, the CDR3 is TGCGCCAGCAGCTTGGCAGGGGGCCTAAACACCATATATTTT.

The chain couples TRBV3-1 (or the pseudogene TRBV3-2) to TRBJ2-7; 7 positions match TRBD1. The CDR3 loop spans 17 amino acids. Unmatched junction bases numbered 18, after V lost 7 bases and J lost 3 bases. Per germline, CDR1 LGHDT and CDR2 YNNKEL (reference sequence). The CDR3 is CASTPTGKGGEVYEQYF. The CDR3, as DNA: TGTGCCAGCACCCCGACAGGGAAGGGTGGTGAGGTCTACGAGCAGTACTTC.

The genes are TRBV28 and TRBJ1-1; D not resolved. Germline V gene sequence: CDR1 MDHEN, CDR2 SYDVKM. The CDR3 sequence is 14 residues long. Trimming pared 5 bases from V and 3 bases from J, leaving 13 bases between. This chain's CDR3 is CASSGSGGYTEAFF. CDR3 coding DNA: TGTGCCAGCAGTGGCTCGGGAGGTTACACTGAAGCTTTCTTT.

CDR3 region: CASSRGQSSYEQYF. The CDR3 coding sequence is TGTGCCAGCAGCAGGGGACAGAGCTCCTACGAGCAGTACTTC. This rearrangement joins TRBV7-3 to TRBJ2-7; 7 bases line up with TRBD1. Germline V gene data show CDR1 as SGHTA and CDR2 as FQGTGA. The CDR3 spans 14 residues. V dropped 5 bases and J dropped 0; count of bases not matched to a gene: 4.

The CDR3 DNA follows: TGTGCCAGCAGTTTAGTCGACAGCACAGCTTTCTTT. It yields the protein CASSLVDSTAFF. The chain uses TRBV12-3 or TRBV12-4 and TRBJ1-1, with D tentatively TRBD1 (5 bases). The CDR3 covers 12 residues. V lost 1 base, J lost 10 bases, and 10 bases lay in between.

For this clone: The same CDR3 is also encoded by other DNA sequences in this sample. The chain employs TRBV28 and TRBJ2-1; D unclear. Trimming left V 3 bases short and J 7 bases short, with 4 bases between. This CDR3 spans 11 amino acids. Germline assignment: CDR1 MDHEN and CDR2 SYDVKM. The CDR3 sequence: CASSFSNEQFF. The CDR3 nucleotides are TGTGCCAGCAGTTTTTCGAATGAGCAGTTCTTC.

The chain has TRBV7-3 and TRBJ1-1, with TRBD1 matching 8 bases. The V gene end was trimmed by 4 bases and the J gene end by 4 bases; junction bases not matched to a gene: 8. Germline CDR1 reads SGHTA; CDR2 reads FQGTGA. This CDR3 is built from 15 residues. The CDR3 region is CASSSLDRVFTEAFF. The CDR3 bases are TGTGCCAGCAGCTCCCTGGACAGGGTTTTCACTGAAGCTTTCTTT.

This clone was observed a few times. This chain links TRBV7-9 with TRBJ2-2; tentatively, D is TRBD1 (5 bases). The CDR3 length is 15 residues. The ends were cut back, 2 bases at V and 5 bases at J, with 12 bases in the middle. Germline CDR1 reads SEHNR; CDR2 reads FQNEAQ (reference sequence). The CDR3 spells CASSLLSGNTGELFF. The CDR3 nucleotides are TGTGCCAGCAGCTTACTGTCAGGGAATACCGGGGAGCTGTTTTTT.

The V and J genes are TRBV5-4 and TRBJ2-1; D is unclear. Germline CDR1 SGHNT, CDR2 YYREEE (reference sequence). CDR3 length: 14 amino acids. V dropped 2 bases and J dropped 5 bases, with 11 bases sitting between them. CDR3 residues: CASSFSVPDNEQFF. The DNA for the CDR3 is TGTGCCAGCAGCTTTAGTGTTCCGGACAATGAGCAGTTCTTC.

This chain connects TRBV7-9 to TRBJ1-4, with unresolved D. Germline lookup yields CDR1 SEHNR and CDR2 FQNEAQ (reference sequence). Trimming pared 7 bases from V and 0 bases from J, leaving 9 bases between. CDR3 length equals 14 residues. CDR3 sequence: CASKLAATNEKLFF. CDR3 nucleotides: TGTGCCAGCAAGCTTGCTGCAACTAATGAAAAACTGTTTTTT.

The gene calls are TRBV6-5 and TRBJ2-1; possibly TRBD1 for D (6 bases). The CDR3 length is 15 residues. Trimming pared 7 bases from V and 10 bases from J, leaving 23 bases between. Germline V lookup: CDR1 MNHEY, CDR2 SVGAGI. The CDR3 DNA follows: TGTGCCAGCAACCTACAGGGTGTCTCCACTCGGGAGCAGTTCTTC. Translated, it gives CASNLQGVSTREQFF.

Comment on this clone: This sample includes further DNA sequences coding for the same CDR3. The CDR3 protein is CASRLDRGNGYTF. The DNA for the CDR3 is TGTGCCAGCAGGTTGGACAGGGGTAATGGCTACACCTTC. The chain combines TRBV28 with TRBJ1-2; 9 positions agree with TRBD1. Germline assignment: CDR1 MDHEN and CDR2 SYDVKM. The CDR3 length is 13 residues. V was pared by 6 bases and J by 6 bases, with 5 bases of the junction left unmatched.

V usage is TRBV5-4 and J usage is TRBJ2-7; D is undetermined. CDR1 and CDR2 from the germline V gene are SGHNT and YYREEE (reference sequence). V lost 2 bases, J lost 2 bases, and 11 bases lay in between. This CDR3 has 14 amino acids. For the CDR3, the DNA is TGTGCCAGCAGCTTCGGTCTGGCGGCCTACGAGCAGTACTTC. Its translation: CASSFGLAAYEQYF.

The J gene is TRBJ1-5, the V gene TRBV4-2; 8 nucleotides line up with TRBD1. The CDR3 is 15 amino acids. The germline V gene has CDR1 LGHNA and CDR2 YNFKEQ. V gave up 0 bases and J gave up 5 bases; unmatched junction bases: 3. CDR3 in DNA: TGTGCCAGCAGCCAAGAAGGACAGGGTTATCAGCCCCAGCATTTT. It translates to CASSQEGQGYQPQHF.